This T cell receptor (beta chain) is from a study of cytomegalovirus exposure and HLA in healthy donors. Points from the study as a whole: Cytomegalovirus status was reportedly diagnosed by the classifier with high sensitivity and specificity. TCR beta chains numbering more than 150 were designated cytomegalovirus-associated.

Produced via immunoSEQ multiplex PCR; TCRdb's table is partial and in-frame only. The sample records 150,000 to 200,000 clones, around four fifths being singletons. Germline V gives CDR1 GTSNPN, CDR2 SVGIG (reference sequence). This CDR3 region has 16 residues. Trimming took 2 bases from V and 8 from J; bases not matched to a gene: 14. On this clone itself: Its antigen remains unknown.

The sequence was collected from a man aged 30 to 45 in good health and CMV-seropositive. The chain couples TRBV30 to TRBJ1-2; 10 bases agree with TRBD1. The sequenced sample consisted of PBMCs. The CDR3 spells CAWSKGTGESTWGYTF. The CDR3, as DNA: TGTGCCTGGAGTAAAGGGACAGGGGAATCGACTTGGGGCTACACCTTC.